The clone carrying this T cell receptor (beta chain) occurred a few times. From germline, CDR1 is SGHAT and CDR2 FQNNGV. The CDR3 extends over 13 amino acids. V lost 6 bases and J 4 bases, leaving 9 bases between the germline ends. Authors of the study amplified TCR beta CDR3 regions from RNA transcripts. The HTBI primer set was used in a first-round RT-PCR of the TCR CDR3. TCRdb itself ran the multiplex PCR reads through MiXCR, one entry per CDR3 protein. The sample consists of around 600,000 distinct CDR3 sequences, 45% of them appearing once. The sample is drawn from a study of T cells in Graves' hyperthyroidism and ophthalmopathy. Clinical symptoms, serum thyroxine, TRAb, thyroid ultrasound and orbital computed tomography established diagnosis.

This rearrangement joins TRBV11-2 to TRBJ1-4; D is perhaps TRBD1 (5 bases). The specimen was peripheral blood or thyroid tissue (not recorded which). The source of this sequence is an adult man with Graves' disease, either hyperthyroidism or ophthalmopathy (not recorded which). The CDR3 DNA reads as TGTGCCAGCAGGACAGTCTTTAATGAAAAACTGTTTTTT. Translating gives CASRTVFNEKLFF.